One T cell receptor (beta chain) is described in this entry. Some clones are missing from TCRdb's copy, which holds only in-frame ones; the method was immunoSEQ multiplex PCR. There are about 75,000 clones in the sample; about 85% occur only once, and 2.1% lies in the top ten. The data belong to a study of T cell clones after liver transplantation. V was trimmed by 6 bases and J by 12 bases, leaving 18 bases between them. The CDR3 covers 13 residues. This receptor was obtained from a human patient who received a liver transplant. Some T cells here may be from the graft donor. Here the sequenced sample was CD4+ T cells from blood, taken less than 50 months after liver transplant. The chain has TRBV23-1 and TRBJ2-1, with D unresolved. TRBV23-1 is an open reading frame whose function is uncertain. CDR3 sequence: CASRPTMRTAQFF. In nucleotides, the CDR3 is TGCGCCAGCAGACCCACTATGAGGACGGCGCAGTTCTTC.